Listed here are 24 T cell receptor beta chains from one sample, sequenced in a study of OX40 agonist ivuxolimab in advanced cancers. The table came from immunoSEQ multiplex PCR; TCRdb's copy has only in-frame clones and leaves some out. The table has tens of thousands of clones, about nine tenths seen once. This specimen consisted of CD4+ or CD8+ T cells sorted from blood, obtained in a trial of the OX40 agonist ivuxolimab. These receptors were obtained from an adult with an advanced solid tumor such as melanoma, head and neck, liver or kidney cancer.

V gene TRBV6-5 combines with J gene TRBJ2-1, with 7 positions matching TRBD1. Germline loops: CDR1 MNHEY, CDR2 SVGAGI. CDR3 length: 14 residues. V was clipped by 2 bases and J by 7 bases; unmatched bases: 5. The CDR3 DNA is TGTGCCAGCAGTTACAAAACAGGGGTGAATGAGCAGTTCTTC. Its translation is CASSYKTGVNEQFF.

This clone was observed a few times. The V and J genes are TRBV19 and TRBJ1-5; D unclear. The CDR3 extends over 13 amino acids. Germline values: CDR1 LNHDA, CDR2 SQIVND (reference sequence). The germline V and J ends were trimmed by 6 bases and 9 bases, with 15 bases remaining between them. The CDR3 sequence is CASRWAGGWPQHF. In DNA, the CDR3 is TGTGCCAGTAGGTGGGCAGGTGGGTGGCCCCAGCATTTT.

The gene calls are TRBV7-9 and TRBJ2-1, with TRBD1 matching 7 bases. J was trimmed by 8 bases and V by 5 bases; bases with no gene match: 9. From germline, CDR1 is SEHNR and CDR2 FQNEAQ (reference sequence). The CDR3 extends over 14 amino acids. CDR3 sequence reads: CASSRQGSRDEQFF. The CDR3 DNA reads as TGTGCCAGCAGCCGACAGGGATCCAGAGATGAGCAGTTCTTC.

This chain connects TRBV4-2 to TRBJ2-1, with D uncertain. Germline V gives CDR1 LGHNA, CDR2 YNFKEQ. The CDR3 sequence is 12 residues long. V dropped 0 bases and J dropped 15 bases, with 12 bases sitting between them. CDR3 sequence (DNA): TGTGCCAGCAGCCAAGATGGAGTCCGGCGGTTCTTC. This encodes CASSQDGVRRFF.

The chain links TRBV7-9 to TRBJ2-5, with TRBD2 identical over 7 bases. This CDR3 region has 17 residues. V was pared by 1 base and J by 5 bases, with 13 bases of the junction left unmatched. The germline CDR1 and CDR2 sequences are SEHNR and FQNEAQ (reference sequence). The CDR3 DNA follows: TGTGCCAGCAGCTTAGTGAGCGGGATAGCGGGCTTCGAGACCCAGTACTTC. It specifies CASSLVSGIAGFETQYF.

This clone came up a few times. This chain links TRBV30 with TRBJ1-1; unclear D gene. The CDR3 extends over 13 amino acids. The germline gives CDR1 GTSNPN, CDR2 SVGIG (reference sequence). Trimming left V 2 bases short and J 3 bases short, with 10 bases between. The CDR3 spells CAWSRSAYTEAFF. The DNA of the CDR3 is TGTGCCTGGAGTAGGTCGGCCTACACTGAAGCTTTCTTT. The variable domain in full, with the rest retrieved from reference TRBV30 and TRBJ1-1, is SQTIHQWPATLVQPVGSPLSLECTVEGTSNPNLYWYRQAAGRGLQLLFYSVGIGQISSEVPQNLSASRPQDRQFILSSKKLLLSDSGFYLCAWSRSAYTEAFFGQGTRLTVV.

This clone showed up just once. The V call is TRBV7-9, the J call TRBJ2-1; possible D gene TRBD2, 5 bases. Germline CDR1 and CDR2: SEHNR and FQNEAQ (reference sequence). The V end lost 8 bases, the J end lost 5 bases, and 7 bases lay between the germline ends. This CDR3 comprises 11 residues. The CDR3 bases are TGTGCCAGCGGGGAGAACAATGAGCAGTTCTTC. Protein sequence: CASGENNEQFF.

The gene calls are TRBV19 and TRBJ1-4; the D is unclear. The CDR3 is made up of 14 amino acids. V was cut by 7 bases and J by 8 bases, with 17 bases left in between. Germline loops: CDR1 LNHDA, CDR2 SQIVND (reference sequence). CDR3 bases: TGTGCCAGTACCTCTTCCCGGGCGAGGGAAAAACTGTTTTTT. Protein sequence: CASTSSRAREKLFF.

The chain is built from TRBV15 and TRBJ2-2; a possible D gene is TRBD1 (6 bases). The germline gives CDR1 LNHNV, CDR2 YYDKDF (reference sequence). The CDR3 sequence is 16 residues long. V gave up 0 bases and J gave up 6 bases, with 14 bases separating them. Here the CDR3 reads CATSRDQTGWAGELFF. The CDR3 DNA sequence: TGTGCCACCAGCAGAGATCAAACAGGGTGGGCCGGGGAGCTGTTTTTT.

V gene TRBV11-2 combines with J gene TRBJ2-1, with a tentative D call TRBD1 (5 bases). Deletions cut 1 base from V and 4 bases from J, with 8 bases between. The CDR3 is 14 amino acids. The germline V gene has CDR1 SGHAT and CDR2 FQNNGV. CDR3 DNA sequence: TGTGCCAGCAGCTTAGGTTGGACATACAATGAGCAGTTCTTC. It translates to CASSLGWTYNEQFF. The full variable domain, with the rest looked up from reference TRBV11-2 and TRBJ2-1, is EAGVAQSPRYKIIEKRQSVAFWCNPISGHATLYWYQQILGQGPKLLIQFQNNGVVDDSQLPKDRFSAERLKGVDSTLKIQPAKLEDSAVYLCASSLGWTYNEQFFGPGTRLTVL.

V and J are TRBV14 and TRBJ1-5; weak D call: TRBD1 (5 bases). The germline V and J ends were trimmed by 4 bases and 2 bases, with 21 bases remaining between them. Germline assignment: CDR1 SGHDN and CDR2 FVKESK. CDR3 length equals 18 residues. CDR3: CASSRKQEESRGNQPQHF. The CDR3 DNA sequence: TGTGCCAGCAGCCGTAAACAGGAGGAGTCCCGCGGCAATCAGCCCCAGCATTTT.

V is TRBV6-5 and J is TRBJ2-5; 7 nucleotides agree with TRBD1. V gave up 1 base and J gave up 5 bases; unmatched junction bases: 7. The CDR3 sequence is 15 residues long. Germline V gene lookup returns CDR1 MNHEY and CDR2 SVGAGI. The CDR3 DNA sequence: TGTGCCAGCAGTTACTTCGGGACAGAGGGCGAGACCCAGTACTTC. Amino acid sequence: CASSYFGTEGETQYF.

The chain uses TRBV5-1 and TRBJ2-1; no reliable D call. The CDR3 is made up of 14 amino acids. V was shortened by 6 bases and J by 2 bases, with 12 bases between the two germline ends. In germline, CDR1 is SGHRS, CDR2 YFSETQ. The CDR3 DNA follows: TGCGCCAGCACAACGGCAGACCCCTACAATGAGCAGTTCTTC. Translating it yields CASTTADPYNEQFF. Filled out from reference TRBV5-1 and TRBJ2-1, the complete variable domain reads KAGVTQTPRYLIKTRGQQVTLSCSPISGHRSVSWYQQTPGQGLQFLFEYFSETQRNKGNFPGRFSGRQFSNSRSEMNVSTLELGDSALYLCASTTADPYNEQFFGPGTRLTVL.

The J gene is TRBJ2-3, the V gene TRBV18, with TRBD1 as a possible D gene (5 bases). V lost 1 base and J lost 6, with 11 bases in between. The CDR3 consists of 14 residues. Germline V gives CDR1 KGHSH, CDR2 LQKENI. CDR3 region: CASSPQTEVDTQYF. The CDR3, as DNA: TGTGCCAGCTCACCACAGACAGAAGTGGATACGCAGTATTTT.

This clone was seen a single time. The V call is TRBV28, the J call TRBJ2-5; D is ambiguous. Germline CDR1 reads MDHEN; CDR2 reads SYDVKM. V gave up 6 bases and J gave up 4 bases, with 15 bases separating them. The length of the CDR3 is 14 residues. The CDR3 DNA sequence: TGTGCCAGCAGGGACCGGGCTCCAACAGAGACCCAGTACTTC. Its protein product is CASRDRAPTETQYF.

The rearrangement uses TRBV18 and TRBJ2-5, with TRBD1 matching 8 bases. The CDR3 contains 13 residues. V dropped 4 bases and J dropped 3; count of bases not matched to a gene: 1. Per the germline V gene, CDR1 is KGHSH and CDR2 is LQKENI. The CDR3 coding sequence is TGTGCCAGCTCACTGACAGGGGAAGAGACCCAGTACTTC. It codes for CASSLTGEETQYF. The full variable domain, completed using reference TRBV18 and TRBJ2-5, is NAGVMQNPRHLVRRRGQEARLRCSPMKGHSHVYWYRQLPEEGLKFMVYLQKENIIDESGMPKERFSAEFPKEGPSILRIQQVVRGDSAAYFCASSLTGEETQYFGPGTRLLVL.

This sequence joins TRBV9 and TRBJ2-2, with a possible D match to TRBD2 (6 bases). Germline V gene data show CDR1 as SGDLS and CDR2 as YYNGEE. The CDR3 is 15 amino acids. Trimming cost V 3 bases and J 5 bases, with 14 bases left between them. The CDR3 DNA sequence: TGTGCCAGCAGCGAAGAAGGGGCGGGAACCGGGGAGCTGTTTTTT. Its translation is CASSEEGAGTGELFF.

The rearrangement uses TRBV4-3 and TRBJ2-2; the match to TRBD1 covers 8 bases. The germline V gene encodes CDR1 LGHNA and CDR2 YSLEER. The V and J ends lost 1 base and 2 bases, in that order; junction bases with no gene match: 6. The CDR3 is made up of 17 amino acids. The CDR3 loop reads CASSQAGTGTNTGELFF. DNA of the CDR3: TGCGCCAGCAGCCAAGCCGGGACAGGAACCAACACCGGGGAGCTGTTTTTT.

The chain couples TRBV19 to TRBJ2-7; no firm D call. The CDR3 is 13 residues long. Deletions cut 3 bases from V and 6 bases from J, with 12 bases between. Germline-derived CDR1 and CDR2 are LNHDA and SQIVND (reference sequence). The CDR3 region has the DNA TGTGCCAGTAGTATTGGGCAGAGTGGCGAGCAGTACTTC. Translation gives CASSIGQSGEQYF.

The V gene is TRBV4-2, the J gene TRBJ2-3; tentative D call: TRBD2 (5 bases). The CDR3 extends over 17 amino acids. V was trimmed by 0 bases and J by 2 bases, leaving 15 bases between them. Germline CDR1 reads LGHNA; CDR2 reads YNFKEQ. The CDR3 is CASSQDDSDYPTDTQYF. The CDR3 bases are TGTGCCAGCAGCCAAGATGACTCCGACTACCCCACAGATACGCAGTATTTT.

The chain couples TRBV11-2 to TRBJ1-1; a weak D match, TRBD1 (6 bases). Trimming pared 6 bases from V and 4 bases from J, leaving 18 bases between. CDR3 size: 15 residues. Germline assignment: CDR1 SGHAT and CDR2 FQNNGV. The CDR3 bases are TGTGCCAGCAGAAAAGAGTGGGGGCTGGGCACTGAAGCTTTCTTT. Residues: CASRKEWGLGTEAFF.

This chain uses TRBV28 with TRBJ2-7; tentatively, D is TRBD2 (6 bases). The germline gives CDR1 MDHEN, CDR2 SYDVKM. This CDR3 has 14 amino acids. V lost 7 bases and J 0 bases, leaving 13 bases between the germline ends. This chain's CDR3 is CASTLGGFSYEQYF. The CDR3 nucleotides are TGTGCCAGCACCCTAGGAGGGTTCTCCTACGAGCAGTACTTC. Complete variable domain (other parts from reference TRBV28 and TRBJ2-7): DVKVTQSSRYLVKRTGEKVFLECVQDMDHENMFWYRQDPGLGLRLIYFSYDVKMKEKGDIPEGYSVSREKKERFSLILESASTNQTSMYLCASTLGGFSYEQYFGPGTRLTVT.

This chain uses TRBV28 with TRBJ1-1; D gene uncertain. Trimming left V 5 bases short and J 0 bases short, with 7 bases between. Germline values: CDR1 MDHEN, CDR2 SYDVKM. The length of the CDR3 is 13 residues. The CDR3 here is CASSRQVNTEAFF. The CDR3 DNA reads as TGTGCCAGCAGTAGGCAGGTGAACACTGAAGCTTTCTTT.

This clone was seen a single time. The V and J genes are TRBV19 and TRBJ2-1; perhaps TRBD2 as D (5 bases). Germline V gene data show CDR1 as LNHDA and CDR2 as SQIVND (reference sequence). With 3 bases removed from V and 2 bases from J, the gap between germline ends came to 11 bases. The CDR3 contains 15 residues. The CDR3 coding sequence is TGTGCCAGTAGTATCGGAAGCGGACCCTACAATGAGCAGTTCTTC. It encodes CASSIGSGPYNEQFF.